This entry lists 20 T cell receptor beta chains sequenced from one sample in a study of chemoradiotherapy in HPV16-positive cancers. Produced via immunoSEQ multiplex PCR; TCRdb's table is partial and in-frame only. Here the sample spans roughly 4,700 clones, roughly 90% being singletons. The sample here was tumor tissue, taken from a patient who underwent chemoradiotherapy. The receptors were sampled from a human donor with HPV-associated anogenital cancer.

This sequence joins TRBV21-1 and TRBJ1-2. TRBV21-1 is a documented pseudogene. CDR3 length: 17 amino acids. CDR3 residues: CASSKGKEGRPLYGYTF. The DNA of the CDR3 is TGTGCCAGCAGCAAAGGAAAGGAGGGACGTCCATTATATGGCTACACCTTC.

The chain carries TRBV6-1 and TRBJ2-7, with a possible D match to TRBD2 (6 bases). From germline, CDR1 is MNHNS and CDR2 SASEGT. CDR3 length: 15 amino acids. V was pared by 2 bases and J by 5 bases, with 16 bases between. CDR3 nucleotides: TGTGCCAGCAGTGAAACCGGGACTCCGTTGGACGAGCAGTACGTC. Amino acids: CASSETGTPLDEQYV.

The chain links TRBV9 to TRBJ2-2; 10 bases are a match to TRBD2. Germline CDR1 SGDLS, CDR2 YYNGEE. The CDR3 loop spans 16 amino acids. V was pared by 1 base and J by 2 bases, with 2 bases of the junction left unmatched. The CDR3, as DNA: TGTGCCAGCAGCGTATCTAGCGGGAGCAACACCGGGGAGCTGTTTTTT. Translation gives CASSVSSGSNTGELFF. Combining the CDR3 with reference TRBV9 and TRBJ2-2 gives the whole variable domain DSGVTQTPKHLITATGQRVTLRCSPRSGDLSVYWYQQSLDQGLQFLIQYYNGEERAKGNILERFSAQQFPDLHSELNLSSLELGDSALYFCASSVSSGSNTGELFFGEGSRLTVL.

The V call is TRBV7-2, the J call TRBJ2-7; maybe TRBD2 (6 bases). V lost 5 bases and J lost 4, with 12 bases in between. The germline gives CDR1 SGHTA, CDR2 FQGNSA. This CDR3 has 13 residues. CDR3 coding DNA: TGTGCCAGCAGCCCCAGTGCGGGATACGAGCAGTACGTC. This codes for CASSPSAGYEQYV.

The CDR3 sequence is CSVEGTGSTEAFF. The CDR3 DNA reads as TGCAGCGTTGAGGGGACAGGGAGCACTGAAGCTTTCTTT. The chain uses TRBV29-1 and TRBJ1-1; TRBD1 matches 9 bases. The CDR3 covers 13 residues. Germline V gene sequence: CDR1 SQVTM, CDR2 ANQGSEA. V trimming: 3 bases; J trimming: 4 bases; junction bases outside the gene matches: 3.

V and J are TRBV7-9 and TRBJ1-2; D call uncertain. Trimming shortened V by 1 base and J by 4 bases, and 7 bases separated the two germline ends. There are 13 residues in the CDR3. Looked up from germline, CDR1 is SEHNR and CDR2 is FQNEAQ (reference sequence). This CDR3 reads CASSLGTAYGYTF. The CDR3 DNA reads as TGTGCCAGCAGCTTAGGCACAGCCTATGGCTACACCTTC. The full variable domain, in which reference TRBV7-9 and TRBJ1-2 provide the parts outside the CDR3, is DTGVSQNPRHKITKRGQNVTFRCDPISEHNRLYWYRQTLGQGPEFLTYFQNEAQLEKSRLLSDRFSAERPKGSFSTLEIQRTEQGDSAMYLCASSLGTAYGYTFGSGTRLTVV.

The rearrangement joins TRBV18 to TRBJ2-7; TRBD1 is a possible D gene (6 bases). CDR3 length: 13 residues. V dropped 4 bases and J dropped 5 bases, with 12 bases sitting between them. CDR1 and CDR2 from the germline V gene are KGHSH and LQKENI. In DNA form, the CDR3 reads TGTGCCAGCTCACACGACAGGTTCGACGAGCAGTACGTC. Encoded protein: CASSHDRFDEQYV.

The chain couples TRBV5-1 to TRBJ1-2; 9 nucleotides align to TRBD1. This CDR3 comprises 17 residues. The germline V gene encodes CDR1 SGHRS and CDR2 YFSETQ. Trimming took 5 bases from V and 4 from J; bases not matched to a gene: 15. The CDR3 loop reads CASSDPTQGAGSYGYTF. CDR3 DNA sequence: TGCGCCAGCAGTGACCCCACACAGGGGGCAGGGAGCTATGGCTACACCTTC.

The chain combines TRBV28 with TRBJ1-2, with unresolved D. From germline, CDR1 is MDHEN and CDR2 SYDVKM. The length of the CDR3 is 14 residues. V gave up 2 bases and J gave up 0 bases, with 7 bases separating them. The CDR3 nucleotides read TGTGCCAGCAGTTTAGCGGATGCTAACTATGGCTACACCTTC. Protein sequence: CASSLADANYGYTF.

The CDR3 DNA follows: TGTGCCAGCAGCCCCCAGCCCCAGACAGCCGGGAGCACAGATACGCAGTATTTT. Residues: CASSPQPQTAGSTDTQYF. This chain links TRBV11-1 with TRBJ2-3; possible D gene TRBD1, 5 bases. The CDR3 covers 18 residues. Germline CDR1 and CDR2: SGHAT and FQDESV (reference sequence). V lost 5 bases and J lost 0, with 21 bases in between.

The V and J genes are TRBV21-1 and TRBJ2-1; the table names TRBD2, a call not compared with the DNA. TRBV21-1 is classified as a pseudogene. The CDR3 is made up of 14 amino acids. In DNA, the CDR3 is TGTGCCAGTCAGCGGGCTAGCCGCTACAATGAGCAGTTCTTC. This encodes CASQRASRYNEQFF.

This clone was seen a handful of times. The J gene is TRBJ1-1, the V gene TRBV4-1; possible D gene TRBD1, 6 bases. The CDR3 covers 14 residues. From germline, CDR1 is MGHRA and CDR2 YSYEKL. Trimming stripped 3 bases from V and 4 bases from J, with 12 bases between. The CDR3 coding sequence is TGCGCCAGCAGCCAGCCAGGGGAAGGCACTGAAGCTTTCTTT. It is translated as CASSQPGEGTEAFF.

This rearrangement joins TRBV27 to TRBJ2-7, with 9 positions matching TRBD1. After removal of 7 bases from V and 3 bases from J, the junction contained 4 bases not matched to a gene. This CDR3 spans 13 amino acids. Germline V gene lookup returns CDR1 MNHEY and CDR2 SMNVEV (reference sequence). The CDR3 DNA is TGTGCCAGCAAGGGACAGGGCGACTACGAGCAGTACGTC. It codes for CASKGQGDYEQYV.

The rearrangement uses TRBV5-1 and TRBJ2-3; D possibly corresponds to TRBD2 (6 bases). The CDR3 contains 13 residues. Trimming pared 4 bases from V and 5 bases from J, leaving 11 bases between. Looked up from germline, CDR1 is SGHRS and CDR2 is YFSETQ. The CDR3 sequence: CASSPGLLDTQYF. The CDR3 DNA is TGCGCCAGCAGCCCGGGACTCTTAGATACGCAGTATTTT.

The V gene is TRBV28, the J gene TRBJ1-5, with D unresolved. V lost 3 bases to trimming and J lost 4 bases, with 10 bases between them. This CDR3 spans 14 amino acids. Per the germline V gene, CDR1 is MDHEN and CDR2 is SYDVKM. CDR3 bases: TGTGCCAGCAGTTTGATTAGTGGAAATCAGCCCCAGCATTTT. This codes for CASSLISGNQPQHF.

This clone was found once. The chain recombines TRBV7-2 with TRBJ2-3; 14 nucleotides line up with TRBD2. Trimming removed 5 bases from V and 1 base from J; junction bases left unmatched: 2. This CDR3 comprises 16 residues. From germline, CDR1 is SGHTA and CDR2 FQGNSA. The CDR3 is CASSVGLAGGTDTQYF. CDR3 nucleotides: TGTGCCAGCAGCGTGGGACTAGCGGGGGGCACAGATACGCAGTATTTT. Full variable domain (outside the CDR3, taken from reference TRBV7-2 and TRBJ2-3): GAGVSQSPSNKVTEKGKDVELRCDPISGHTALYWYRQSLGQGLEFLIYFQGNSAPDKSGLPSDRFSAERTGGSVSTLTIQRTQQEDSAVYLCASSVGLAGGTDTQYFGPGTRLTVL.

The CDR3 here is CASSPGVFLRNTEAFF. As DNA, the CDR3 is TGTGCCAGCTCACCAGGCGTCTTTCTTAGGAACACTGAAGCTTTCTTT. The J gene is TRBJ1-1, the V gene TRBV18; D not certain. The CDR3 extends over 16 amino acids. Trimming removed 2 bases at V and 1 base at J, with 14 bases between. Germline CDR1 is KGHSH and CDR2 is LQKENI.

V gene TRBV5-1 combines with J gene TRBJ1-1, with D maybe TRBD1 (6 bases). The length of the CDR3 is 15 residues. Per germline, CDR1 SGHRS and CDR2 YFSETQ. Between the trimmed V and J ends, which lost 5 bases and 4 bases, there was a span of 18 bases. The CDR3 region is CASSLLDPGVTEAFF. CDR3 in DNA: TGCGCCAGCAGTTTACTGGATCCAGGGGTCACTGAAGCTTTCTTT.

The chain couples TRBV19 to TRBJ2-3; 14 bases agree with TRBD2. This CDR3 has 15 residues. With 4 bases clipped from V and 4 bases from J, the junction kept 1 base outside the gene matches. From germline, CDR1 is LNHDA and CDR2 SQIVND (reference sequence). CDR3 loop: CASSTGLAGADTQYF. CDR3 in DNA: TGTGCCAGTAGTACGGGACTAGCGGGAGCAGATACGCAGTATTTT. Based on the CDR3 plus reference TRBV19 and TRBJ2-3, the full variable domain is DGGITQSPKYLFRKEGQNVTLSCEQNLNHDAMYWYRQDPGQGLRLIYYSQIVNDFQKGDIAEGYSVSREKKESFPLTVTSAQKNPTAFYLCASSTGLAGADTQYFGPGTRLTVL.

The chain has TRBV5-4 and TRBJ2-3, with D unresolved. Germline V lookup: CDR1 SGHNT, CDR2 YYREEE (reference sequence). CDR3 length: 14 amino acids. The V and J ends lost 4 bases and 0 bases respectively, with 9 bases between them. DNA for the CDR3: TGTGCCAGCAGCCCCCGTGCTAGCACAGATACGCAGTATTTT. It specifies CASSPRASTDTQYF. Together with reference TRBV5-4 and TRBJ2-3, the CDR3 gives the full variable domain: ETGVTQSPTHLIKTRGQQVTLRCSSQSGHNTVSWYQQALGQGPQFIFQYYREEENGRGNFPPRFSGLQFPNYSSELNVNALELDDSALYLCASSPRASTDTQYFGPGTRLTVL.